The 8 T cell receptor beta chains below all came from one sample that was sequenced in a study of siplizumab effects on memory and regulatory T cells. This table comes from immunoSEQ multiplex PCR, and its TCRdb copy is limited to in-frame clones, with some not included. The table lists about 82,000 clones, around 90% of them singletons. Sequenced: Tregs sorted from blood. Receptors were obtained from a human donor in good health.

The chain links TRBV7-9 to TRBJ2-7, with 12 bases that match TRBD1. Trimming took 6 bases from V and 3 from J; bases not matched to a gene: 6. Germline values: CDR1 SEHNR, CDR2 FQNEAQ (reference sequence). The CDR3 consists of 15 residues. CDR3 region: CASSWGTGGDYEQYF. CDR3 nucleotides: TGTGCCAGCAGTTGGGGGACAGGGGGCGACTACGAGCAGTACTTC.

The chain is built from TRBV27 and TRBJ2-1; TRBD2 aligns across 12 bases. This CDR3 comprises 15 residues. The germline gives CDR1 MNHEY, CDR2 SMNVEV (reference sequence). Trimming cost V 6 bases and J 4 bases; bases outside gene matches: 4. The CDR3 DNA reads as TGTGCCAGCAGAATGACTAGCGGGGGTTACAATGAGCAGTTCTTC. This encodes CASRMTSGGYNEQFF.

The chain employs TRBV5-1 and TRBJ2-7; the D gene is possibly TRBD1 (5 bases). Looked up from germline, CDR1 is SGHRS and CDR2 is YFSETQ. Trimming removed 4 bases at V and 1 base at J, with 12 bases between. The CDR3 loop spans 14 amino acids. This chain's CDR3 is CASSQGGRSYEQYF. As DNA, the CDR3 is TGCGCCAGCAGCCAGGGTGGCAGATCCTACGAGCAGTACTTC. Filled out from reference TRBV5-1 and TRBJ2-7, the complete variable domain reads KAGVTQTPRYLIKTRGQQVTLSCSPISGHRSVSWYQQTPGQGLQFLFEYFSETQRNKGNFPGRFSGRQFSNSRSEMNVSTLELGDSALYLCASSQGGRSYEQYFGPGTRLTVT.

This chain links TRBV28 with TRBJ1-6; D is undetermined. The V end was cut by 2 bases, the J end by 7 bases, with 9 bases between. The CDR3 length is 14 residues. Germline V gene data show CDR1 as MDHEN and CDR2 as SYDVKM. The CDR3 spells CASSLPGVNSPLHF. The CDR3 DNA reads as TGTGCCAGCAGTTTACCCGGGGTGAATTCACCCCTCCACTTT.

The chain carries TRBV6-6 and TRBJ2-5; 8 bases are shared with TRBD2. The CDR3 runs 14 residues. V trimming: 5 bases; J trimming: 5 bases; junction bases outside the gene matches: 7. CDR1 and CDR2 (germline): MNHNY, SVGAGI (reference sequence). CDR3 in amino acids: CASSSSGDRETQYF. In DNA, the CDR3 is TGTGCCAGCAGTAGTAGCGGGGACCGGGAGACCCAGTACTTC.

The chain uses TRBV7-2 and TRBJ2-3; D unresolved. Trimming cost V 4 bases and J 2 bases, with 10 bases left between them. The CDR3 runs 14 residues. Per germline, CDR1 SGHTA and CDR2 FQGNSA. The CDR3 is CASSSGPHTDTQYF. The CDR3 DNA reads TGTGCCAGCAGCTCCGGACCCCACACAGATACGCAGTATTTT. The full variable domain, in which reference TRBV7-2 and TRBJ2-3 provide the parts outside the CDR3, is GAGVSQSPSNKVTEKGKDVELRCDPISGHTALYWYRQSLGQGLEFLIYFQGNSAPDKSGLPSDRFSAERTGGSVSTLTIQRTQQEDSAVYLCASSSGPHTDTQYFGPGTRLTVL.

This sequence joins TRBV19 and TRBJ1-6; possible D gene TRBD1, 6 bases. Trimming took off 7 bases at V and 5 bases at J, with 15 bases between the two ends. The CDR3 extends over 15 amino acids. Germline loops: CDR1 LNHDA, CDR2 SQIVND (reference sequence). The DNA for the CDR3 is TGTGCCAGTACCTACCGGACAGCTGATAATTCACCCCTCCACTTT. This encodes CASTYRTADNSPLHF.

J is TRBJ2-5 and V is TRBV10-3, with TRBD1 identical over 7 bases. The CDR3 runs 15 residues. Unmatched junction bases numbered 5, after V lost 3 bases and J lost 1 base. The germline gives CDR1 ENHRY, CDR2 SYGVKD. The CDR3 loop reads CAISDPRDSQETQYF. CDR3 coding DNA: TGTGCCATCAGTGACCCACGGGACAGCCAAGAGACCCAGTACTTC.